The sequence of this TCR beta chain was determined in a study of cytomegalovirus exposure and HLA in healthy donors. Study-wide background: Among the roughly 380 donors who were genotyped, about 80% fell in the genetic ancestry cluster that is associated with self-reported Caucasian donors. Overall study results and limits: TCR beta V- and J-gene trimming was later associated with a missense DCLRE1C variant. According to an earlier analysis, most TCR beta V segments yielded productive rearrangements about 90% or about 30% of the time. CMV serostatus was the sole immune exposure data available.

With regard to this clone: Its antigen is currently unknown.

A multiplex PCR was run with 60 Vbeta primers and 13 Jbeta primers. Assay used: immunoSEQ multiplex PCR; TCRdb lists only in-frame clones, some missing. Here the sample spans tens of thousands of clones, roughly 70% being singletons. The clonotype was recovered from a man aged 45 to 65 in good health and CMV-seropositive. Sequencing was done on a sample of PBMCs.

The CDR3 nucleotides read TGTGCCAGCAGCCGCCAACCGGGACAGTCAAGCCTTAGGTATGGCTACACCTTC. It codes for CASSRQPGQSSLRYGYTF. The chain is built from TRBV7-9 and TRBJ1-2; 7 bases map to TRBD1. Germline CDR1 reads SEHNR; CDR2 reads FQNEAQ (reference sequence). The CDR3 runs 18 residues. With 5 bases clipped from V and 5 bases from J, the junction kept 20 bases outside the gene matches.